This TCR beta chain originates from a study of T cells after yellow fever vaccination (dated by TCRdb to about 2019). Describing the broader study: Libraries from fractions with low cell numbers were prepared with the SMART-Seq v4 Ultra Low Input RNA kit. To follow T-cell clones before and after primary and booster YFV17D yellow fever vaccination, bulk TCR alpha and beta repertoires were sequenced over time. The cohort comprised two healthy male donors, one aged 18 to 29 and one aged 30 to 40 years. Blood was collected at multiple timepoints before and after primary and secondary immunization, and bulk PBMC replicates and cell subsets were isolated. Overall study results and their limits: Most clones expanded after primary vaccination were re-detected after the booster (almost 98% of CD4 and 80% to 90% of CD8), suggesting broad memory maintenance. A small share of clonotypes occurred in both CD4 and CD8 compartments, likely arising from convergent recombination. The secondary T-cell response was weaker than the primary response but faster, peaking on day 5 instead of day 15. The study included only two donors, which limits how far the findings can be generalized. Because abundant contaminating clonotypes from the bulk population could be contained in FACS-sorted repertoires, computational filtering was required.

This clonotype was detected a few times. Its recognized antigen is unknown. No much larger clonotype is one base removed from it; base qualities were not supplied. TCR cDNA was synthesized by 5'RACE template switching, through which a universal primer site and unique molecular identifiers were introduced. cDNA synthesis was primed from both the TCR alpha and TCR beta constant segments. Libraries were amplified in two PCR steps, with sample barcodes and sequencing adapters added in the second step. Sequencing of the libraries was done on either Illumina HiSeq 2500 (2x100 bp) or NovaSeq (2x150 bp). The published analysis was carried out like this. Demultiplexing of reads and collapsing into UMI consensus sequences were performed with MIGEC, and V(D)J alignment was carried out with MiXCR. Clonotypes responding to the vaccine were identified with edgeR on replicate PBMC samples, with the criteria of FDR below 0.01 and a log2 fold change above 5 up to day 15. Each bulk clonotype was labeled CD4 or CD8 based on which sequenced repertoire, CD4 or CD8, contained the clonotype at higher abundance. Clones were called with MiXCR by TCRdb after fastp trimmed the public reads at Q25, and only in-frame beta chains were retained. Here each entry gathers all rows of one CDR3 protein and keeps the most common genes and DNA. These V and J calls derive from TCRdb rather than the authors' analysis. Counted in this sample were fewer than 350,000 distinct CDR3 sequences; 8% to 10% of them appeared once. The ten most abundant clones make up roughly 17% of the sample.

Sample treatment or condition, as interpreted from the label and publication: live attenuated yellow fever vaccine strain. At each blood-draw timepoint, two biological replicates of bulk PBMCs were collected. A standard Ficoll-Paque protocol was used to isolate PBMCs from peripheral blood. TriZol was used to extract RNA from bulk PBMCs, CD4 and CD8 fractions, and dextramer-positive and dextramer-negative fractions. V and J are truncated by 1 base and 5 bases respectively, leaving an intervening sequence of 11 bases. Spanning cysteine to phenylalanine, the CDR3 consists of 14 amino acids. Only the CDR3 portion is preserved as DNA: 42 bases, with reading frame beginning at the first base. Taken from the germline V gene (reference sequence), the CDR1 and CDR2 loops are LNHNV and YYDKDF.

The chain was built from TRBV15 and TRBJ1-1; confidence is insufficient to name the D gene. The source of this sequence is a man between 18 and 29 years old who received the YFV17D yellow fever vaccine. The sequenced sample was PBMCs, obtained on the day of the first yellow fever vaccination. At the DNA level, the sequence is TGTGCCACCAGCAGAGTTGGGGAGGCGACTGAAGCTTTCTTT. It translates to CATSRVGEATEAFF. With the rest looked up from the reference TRBV15 and TRBJ1-1 genes rather than sequenced, the full variable domain is DAMVIQNPRYQVTQFGKPVTLSCSQTLNHNVMYWYQQKSSQAPKLLFHYYDKDFNNEADTPDNFQSRRPNTSFCFLDIRSPGLGDTAMYLCATSRVGEATEAFFGQGTRLTVV.